This T cell receptor (beta chain) stems from a study of cytomegalovirus exposure and HLA in healthy donors. PCR used 60 Vbeta primers and 13 Jbeta primers. The method was immunoSEQ multiplex PCR; TCRdb's version includes in-frame clones alone and lacks a portion of them. The table includes more than 100,000 clones, 70% to 80% detected once. This CDR3 contains 16 residues. In germline, CDR1 is LNHDA, CDR2 SQIVND (reference sequence). The V end was cut by 7 bases, the J end by 6 bases, with 21 bases between. The rearrangement links TRBV19 to TRBJ2-2; D is perhaps TRBD2 (6 bases). This TCR came from a woman aged 60 to 75 in good health and CMV-seronegative. Sequenced input: PBMCs. CDR3 amino acids: CASTVSTHGGSGELFF. CDR3 nucleotide sequence: TGTGCCAGTACCGTATCCACCCACGGGGGATCCGGGGAGCTGTTTTTT.